Here is one T cell receptor beta chain with its context. Original processing notes: How many nucleated cells were present was estimated from reference gene primer amplification. TCRdb's table, derived via immunoSEQ multiplex PCR, lists solely in-frame clones and lacks some. V and J calls and clone size are given by that table; D and trimming were obtained from the DNA. Of some 73,000 clones in the sample, approximately 90% were seen once. The data were taken from a study of blood T cell repertoires in COVID-19. Turning to the study itself: The origin of the acute and convalescent COVID-19 samples was the United States, Italy and Spain. The cDNA or gDNA used as material had been derived from T cells, B-cell-depleted T cells, or PBMCs.

V was pared by 6 bases and J by 5 bases, with 25 bases between. CDR1 and CDR2 from the germline V gene are LNHDA and SQIVND (reference sequence). This CDR3 spans 17 amino acids. V is TRBV19 and J is TRBJ1-2; no clear D. The clonotype comes from a human donor in a cohort sampled during active COVID-19. Input material: peripheral blood. The CDR3 is CASSPRAIGPREYGYTF. In DNA, the CDR3 is TGTGCCAGTAGCCCACGAGCAATCGGACCCCGGGAATATGGCTACACCTTC. The complete variable domain, with remaining parts taken from reference TRBV19 and TRBJ1-2, reads DGGITQSPKYLFRKEGQNVTLSCEQNLNHDAMYWYRQDPGQGLRLIYYSQIVNDFQKGDIAEGYSVSREKKESFPLTVTSAQKNPTAFYLCASSPRAIGPREYGYTFGSGTRLTVV.